This T cell receptor beta chain was captured by sequencing in a study of T cells in localized non-small cell lung cancer. Whole-study results and caveats: Heterogeneity cannot be ruled out, as sequencing used one tumor region only.

The V and J ends lost 0 bases and 0 bases respectively, with 5 bases between them. The germline CDR1 and CDR2 sequences are SGHRS and YFSETQ. This CDR3 is built from 14 residues. Sequenced by immunoSEQ multiplex PCR; TCRdb stores in-frame clones only, minus some. The repertoire consists of 39,000 or so clones, with 65% to 90% occurring once and the leading ten covering 6.5% to 10%. Note on this clone: Antigen specificity is unknown.

This sequence was found in a man aged 35-69 years with stage II lung adenocarcinoma. The gene calls are TRBV5-1 and TRBJ2-3; possible D gene TRBD1, 5 bases. Here the sequenced sample was PBMCs, taken before any cancer treatment. CDR3 loop: CASSLDRSTDTQYF. The CDR3 nucleotides read TGCGCCAGCAGCTTGGACAGGAGCACAGATACGCAGTATTTT.